The 9 T cell receptor beta chains given below trace back to one sample, sequenced in a study of cytomegalovirus exposure and HLA in healthy donors. Primers included in the PCR were 60 Vbeta and 13 Jbeta primers. Sequenced by immunoSEQ multiplex PCR; TCRdb stores in-frame clones only, minus some. The sample records about 95,000 clones, over 60% being singletons. Sequenced sample: PBMCs. The source of these receptors is a man younger than 45 in good health and CMV-seropositive.

This chain connects TRBV5-6 to TRBJ2-2; TRBD2 aligns across 14 bases. This CDR3 has 14 amino acids. With V trimmed by 7 bases and J by 4 bases, 0 bases remained unmatched. Looked up from germline, CDR1 is SGHDT and CDR2 is YYEEEE. The CDR3 protein is CASGTSGSTGELFF. For the CDR3, the DNA is TGTGCCAGCGGGACTAGCGGGAGCACCGGGGAGCTGTTTTTT.

This chain links TRBV27 with TRBJ1-2; 7 bases map to TRBD1. CDR1 is MNHEY and CDR2 is SMNVEV in the germline V gene (reference sequence). V shed 1 base, J shed 3 bases, and the junction held 11 bases outside the gene matches. The CDR3 has 17 amino acids. CDR3 loop: CASSLYPPDRVHYGYTF. CDR3 DNA: TGTGCCAGCAGTTTATACCCCCCTGACAGGGTTCACTATGGCTACACCTTC.

The V call is TRBV27, the J call TRBJ2-3, with TRBD2 matching over 13 bases. Germline V gene lookup returns CDR1 MNHEY and CDR2 SMNVEV (reference sequence). The CDR3 contains 18 residues. The V segment lost 4 bases and the J segment 0 bases; nucleotides outside the gene matches: 7. The CDR3 reads CASSSPGTSGTSTDTQYF. The CDR3 DNA sequence: TGTGCCAGCAGTTCTCCCGGGACTAGCGGGACTAGCACAGATACGCAGTATTTT.

The chain carries TRBV4-1 and TRBJ1-4, with 8 positions matching TRBD1. The V gene end was trimmed by 1 base and the J gene end by 7 bases; junction bases not matched to a gene: 5. The CDR3 runs to 15 residues. Germline CDR1 reads MGHRA; CDR2 reads YSYEKL. CDR3 bases: TGCGCCAGCAGCCAAGCGGACAGGGACGTTGAAAAACTGTTTTTT. Protein product: CASSQADRDVEKLFF.

The rearrangement uses TRBV5-1 and TRBJ2-7; 12 bases agree with TRBD1. The germline V gene has CDR1 SGHRS and CDR2 YFSETQ. The CDR3 runs 17 residues. V dropped 2 bases and J dropped 7; count of bases not matched to a gene: 13. In DNA form, the CDR3 reads TGCGCCAGCAGCTTTGGTGTTGGGGACAGGGGGCGCGGGGAGCAGTACTTC. Residues: CASSFGVGDRGRGEQYF.

The gene calls are TRBV5-1 and TRBJ1-6, with D possibly TRBD1 on 6 matching bases. The germline V gene encodes CDR1 SGHRS and CDR2 YFSETQ. This CDR3 region has 14 residues. V was clipped by 1 base and J by 10 bases, with 12 bases between them. The CDR3 reads CASSLIRGESPLHF. The CDR3 DNA is TGCGCCAGCAGCTTGATCAGGGGCGAGTCACCCCTCCACTTT.

The CDR3 spells CASRKTGDRGEAFF. Here the CDR3 DNA reads TGTGCCAGCAGAAAGACAGGGGATAGAGGTGAAGCTTTCTTT. The rearrangement uses TRBV2 and TRBJ1-1; 8 bases map to TRBD1. The CDR3 is made up of 14 amino acids. J gave up 7 bases and V 6 bases, and 10 bases lay outside the gene matches. CDR1 SNHLY and CDR2 FYNNEI come from the germline V gene.

V and J are TRBV7-2 and TRBJ2-7; TRBD1 agrees at 10 bases. Germline values: CDR1 SGHTA, CDR2 FQGNSA. V was clipped by 5 bases and J by 0 bases; unmatched bases: 13. CDR3 length equals 18 residues. DNA of the CDR3: TGTGCCAGCAGCCCGGGACAGGGGTACGGAACCCTCTCCTACGAGCAGTACTTC. Its protein is CASSPGQGYGTLSYEQYF.

This sequence joins TRBV6-6 and TRBJ2-7; D not certain. Per germline, CDR1 MNHNY and CDR2 SVGAGI (reference sequence). V dropped 6 bases and J dropped 2 bases, with 17 bases sitting between them. This CDR3 has 15 residues. The CDR3 region has the DNA TGTGCCAGCAGCCCGCCTCAGTGGGCCCCCTACGAGCAGTACTTC. The encoded protein is CASSPPQWAPYEQYF.